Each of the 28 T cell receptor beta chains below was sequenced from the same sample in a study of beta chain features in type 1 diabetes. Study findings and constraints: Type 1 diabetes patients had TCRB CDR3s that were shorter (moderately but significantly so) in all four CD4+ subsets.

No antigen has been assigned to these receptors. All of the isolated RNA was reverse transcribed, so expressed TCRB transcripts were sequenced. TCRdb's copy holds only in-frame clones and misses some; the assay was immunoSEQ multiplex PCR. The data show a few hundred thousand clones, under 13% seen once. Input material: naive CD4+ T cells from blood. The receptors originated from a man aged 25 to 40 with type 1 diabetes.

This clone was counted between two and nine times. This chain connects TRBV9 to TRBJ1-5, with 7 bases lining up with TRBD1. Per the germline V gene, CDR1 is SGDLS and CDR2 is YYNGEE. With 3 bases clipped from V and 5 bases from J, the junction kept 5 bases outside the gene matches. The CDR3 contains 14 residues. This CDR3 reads CASSGDSGYQPQHF. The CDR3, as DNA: TGTGCCAGCAGCGGGGACAGTGGCTATCAGCCCCAGCATTTT.

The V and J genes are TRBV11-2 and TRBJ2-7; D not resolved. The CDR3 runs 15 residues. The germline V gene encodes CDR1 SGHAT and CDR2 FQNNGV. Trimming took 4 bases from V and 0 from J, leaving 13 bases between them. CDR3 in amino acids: CASSSSPGSSYEQYF. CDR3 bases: TGTGCCAGCAGCTCATCCCCAGGTTCCTCCTACGAGCAGTACTTC.

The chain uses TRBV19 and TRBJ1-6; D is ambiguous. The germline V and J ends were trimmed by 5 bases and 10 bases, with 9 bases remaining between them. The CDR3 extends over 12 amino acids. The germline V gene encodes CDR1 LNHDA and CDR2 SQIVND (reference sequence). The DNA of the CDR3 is TGTGCCAGTAGTTTTCCGGGATCACCCCTCCACTTT. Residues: CASSFPGSPLHF.

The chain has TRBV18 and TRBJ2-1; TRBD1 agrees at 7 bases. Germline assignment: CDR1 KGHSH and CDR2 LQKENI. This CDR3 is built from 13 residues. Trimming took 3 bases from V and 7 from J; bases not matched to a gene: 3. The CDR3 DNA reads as TGTGCCAGCTCACCGACAGGGCTGAATGAGCAGTTCTTC. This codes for CASSPTGLNEQFF.

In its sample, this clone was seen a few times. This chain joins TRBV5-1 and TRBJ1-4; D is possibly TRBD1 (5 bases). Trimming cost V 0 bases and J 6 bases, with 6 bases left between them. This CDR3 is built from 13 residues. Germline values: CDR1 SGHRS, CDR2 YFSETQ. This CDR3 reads CASSLEGDEKLFF. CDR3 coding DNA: TGCGCCAGCAGCTTGGAAGGGGATGAAAAACTGTTTTTT.

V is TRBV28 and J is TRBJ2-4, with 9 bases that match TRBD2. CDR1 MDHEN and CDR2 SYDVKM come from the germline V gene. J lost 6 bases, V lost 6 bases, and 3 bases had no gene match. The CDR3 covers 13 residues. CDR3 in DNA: TGTGCCAGCAGGCGGGGGGGGAGAAACATTCAGTACTTC. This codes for CASRRGGRNIQYF.

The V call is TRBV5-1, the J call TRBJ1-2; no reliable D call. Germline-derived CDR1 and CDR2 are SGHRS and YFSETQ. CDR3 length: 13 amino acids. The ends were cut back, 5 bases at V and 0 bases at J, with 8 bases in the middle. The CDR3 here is CASSPPANYGYTF. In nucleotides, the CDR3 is TGCGCCAGCAGTCCACCAGCTAACTATGGCTACACCTTC.

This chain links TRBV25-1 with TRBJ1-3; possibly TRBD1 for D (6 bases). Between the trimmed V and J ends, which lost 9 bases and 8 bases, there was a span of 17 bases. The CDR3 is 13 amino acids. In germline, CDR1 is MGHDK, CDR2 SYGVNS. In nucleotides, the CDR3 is TGTGCCAGTACCCAGGGGCCTATCGACACCATATATTTT. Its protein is CASTQGPIDTIYF.

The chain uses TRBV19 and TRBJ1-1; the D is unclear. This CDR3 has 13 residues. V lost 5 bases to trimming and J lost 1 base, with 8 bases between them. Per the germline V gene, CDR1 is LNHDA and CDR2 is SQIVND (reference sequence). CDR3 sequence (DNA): TGTGCCAGTAGTGGCAGAACGAACACTGAAGCTTTCTTT. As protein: CASSGRTNTEAFF.

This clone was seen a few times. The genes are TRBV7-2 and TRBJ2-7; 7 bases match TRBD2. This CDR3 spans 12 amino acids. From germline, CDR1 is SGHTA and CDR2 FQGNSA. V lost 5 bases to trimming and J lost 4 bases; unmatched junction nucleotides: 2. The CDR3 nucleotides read TGTGCCAGCAGCGAGGGAGGGTACGAGCAGTACTTC. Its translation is CASSEGGYEQYF.

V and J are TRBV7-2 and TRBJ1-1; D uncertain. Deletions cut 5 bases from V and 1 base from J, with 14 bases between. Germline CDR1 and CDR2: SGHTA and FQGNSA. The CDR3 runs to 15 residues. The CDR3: CASSLNRGRNTEAFF. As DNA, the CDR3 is TGTGCCAGCAGCCTCAATCGCGGGAGGAACACTGAAGCTTTCTTT.

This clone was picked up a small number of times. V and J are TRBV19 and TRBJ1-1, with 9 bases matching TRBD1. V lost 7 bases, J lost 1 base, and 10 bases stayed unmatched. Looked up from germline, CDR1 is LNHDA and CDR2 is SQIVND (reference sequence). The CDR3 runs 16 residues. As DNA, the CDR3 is TGTGCCAGTACCACTATACCGGGACAGGGGAACACTGAAGCTTTCTTT. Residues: CASTTIPGQGNTEAFF.

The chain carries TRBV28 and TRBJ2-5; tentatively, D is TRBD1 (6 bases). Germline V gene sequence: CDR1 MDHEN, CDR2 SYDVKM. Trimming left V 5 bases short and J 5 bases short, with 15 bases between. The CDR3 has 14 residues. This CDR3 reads CASSPRQGLETQYF. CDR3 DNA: TGTGCCAGCAGTCCGAGGCAGGGGTTGGAGACCCAGTACTTC.

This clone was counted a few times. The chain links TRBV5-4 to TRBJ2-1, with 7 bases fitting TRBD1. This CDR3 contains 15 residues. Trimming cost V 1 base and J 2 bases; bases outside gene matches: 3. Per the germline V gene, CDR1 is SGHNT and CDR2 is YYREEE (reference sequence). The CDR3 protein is CASSLWQGAYNEQFF. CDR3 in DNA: TGTGCCAGCAGCTTGTGGCAGGGGGCCTACAATGAGCAGTTCTTC.

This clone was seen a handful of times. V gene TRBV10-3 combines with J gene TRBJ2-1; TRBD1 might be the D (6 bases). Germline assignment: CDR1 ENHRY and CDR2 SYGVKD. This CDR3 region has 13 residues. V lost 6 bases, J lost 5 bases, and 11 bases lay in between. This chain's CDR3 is CAIRWGQDNEQFF. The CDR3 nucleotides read TGTGCCATCAGGTGGGGGCAGGACAATGAGCAGTTCTTC.

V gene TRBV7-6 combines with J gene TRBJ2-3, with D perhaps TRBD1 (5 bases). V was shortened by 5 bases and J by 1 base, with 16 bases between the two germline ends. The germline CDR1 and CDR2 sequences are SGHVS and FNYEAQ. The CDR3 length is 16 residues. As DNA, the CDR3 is TGTGCCAGCAGCCGAGATGGGGCGGTCGGCACAGATACGCAGTATTTT. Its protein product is CASSRDGAVGTDTQYF. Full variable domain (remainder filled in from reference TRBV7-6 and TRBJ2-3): GAGVSQSPRYKVTKRGQDVALRCDPISGHVSLYWYRQALGQGPEFLTYFNYEAQQDKSGLPNDRFSAERPEGSISTLTIQRTEQRDSAMYRCASSRDGAVGTDTQYFGPGTRLTVL.

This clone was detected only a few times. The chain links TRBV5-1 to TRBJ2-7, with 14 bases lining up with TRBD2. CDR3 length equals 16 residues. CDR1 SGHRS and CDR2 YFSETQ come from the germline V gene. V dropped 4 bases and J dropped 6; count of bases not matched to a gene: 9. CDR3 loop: CASSMTSGGDGSEQYF. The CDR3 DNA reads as TGCGCCAGCAGCATGACTAGCGGGGGGGATGGGAGCGAGCAGTACTTC. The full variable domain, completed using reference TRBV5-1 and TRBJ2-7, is KAGVTQTPRYLIKTRGQQVTLSCSPISGHRSVSWYQQTPGQGLQFLFEYFSETQRNKGNFPGRFSGRQFSNSRSEMNVSTLELGDSALYLCASSMTSGGDGSEQYFGPGTRLTVT.

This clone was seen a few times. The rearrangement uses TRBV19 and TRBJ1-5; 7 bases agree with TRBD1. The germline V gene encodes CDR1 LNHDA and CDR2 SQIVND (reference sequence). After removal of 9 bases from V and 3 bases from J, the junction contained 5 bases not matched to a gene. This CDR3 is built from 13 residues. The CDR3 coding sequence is TGTGCCAGCTGTGGGACAGCCAATCAGCCCCAGCATTTT. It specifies CASCGTANQPQHF.

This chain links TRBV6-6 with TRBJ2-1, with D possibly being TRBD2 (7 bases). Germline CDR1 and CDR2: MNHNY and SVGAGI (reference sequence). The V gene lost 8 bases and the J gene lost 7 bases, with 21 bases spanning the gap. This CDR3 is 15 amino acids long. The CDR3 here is CASYRLGGARNEQFF. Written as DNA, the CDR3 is TGTGCCAGCTATCGTTTGGGGGGGGCCCGGAATGAGCAGTTCTTC.

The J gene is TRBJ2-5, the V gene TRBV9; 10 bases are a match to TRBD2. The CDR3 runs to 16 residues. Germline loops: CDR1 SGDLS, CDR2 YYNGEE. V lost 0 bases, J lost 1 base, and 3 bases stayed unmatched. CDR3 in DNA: TGTGCCAGCAGCGTAGCTAGCGGGGGATTCCAAGAGACCCAGTACTTC. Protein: CASSVASGGFQETQYF.

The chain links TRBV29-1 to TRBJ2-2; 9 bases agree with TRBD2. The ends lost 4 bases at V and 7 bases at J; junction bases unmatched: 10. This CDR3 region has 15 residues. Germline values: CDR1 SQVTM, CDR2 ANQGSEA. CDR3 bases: TGCAGCGTTGGAGGGCGGGGGGGCCGGGACGGGGAGCTGTTTTTT. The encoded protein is CSVGGRGGRDGELFF.

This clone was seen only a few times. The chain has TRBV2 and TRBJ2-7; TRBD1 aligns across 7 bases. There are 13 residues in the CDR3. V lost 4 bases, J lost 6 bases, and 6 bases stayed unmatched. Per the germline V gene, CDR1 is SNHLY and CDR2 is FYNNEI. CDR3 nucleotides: TGTGCCAGCAGTGCCACGACAGGGCGCGAGCAGTACTTC. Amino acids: CASSATTGREQYF.

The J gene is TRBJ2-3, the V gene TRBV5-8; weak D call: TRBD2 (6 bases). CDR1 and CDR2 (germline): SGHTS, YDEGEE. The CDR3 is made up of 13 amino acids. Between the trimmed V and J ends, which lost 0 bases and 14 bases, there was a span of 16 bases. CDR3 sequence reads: CASSLEVISGRYF. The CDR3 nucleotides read TGTGCCAGCAGCTTGGAGGTCATAAGCGGGCGGTATTTT.

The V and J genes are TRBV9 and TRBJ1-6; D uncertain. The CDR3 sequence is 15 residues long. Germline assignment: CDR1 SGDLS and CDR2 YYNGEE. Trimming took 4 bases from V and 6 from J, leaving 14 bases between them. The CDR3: CASSPQSAVNSPLHF. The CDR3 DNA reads TGTGCCAGCAGCCCTCAGAGCGCAGTTAATTCACCCCTCCACTTT.

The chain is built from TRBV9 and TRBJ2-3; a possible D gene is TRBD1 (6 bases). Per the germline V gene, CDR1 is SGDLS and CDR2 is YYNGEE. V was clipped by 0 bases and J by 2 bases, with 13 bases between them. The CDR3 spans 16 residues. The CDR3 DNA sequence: TGTGCCAGCAGCGTAGTACCAGGGGACCCCACAGATACGCAGTATTTT. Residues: CASSVVPGDPTDTQYF.

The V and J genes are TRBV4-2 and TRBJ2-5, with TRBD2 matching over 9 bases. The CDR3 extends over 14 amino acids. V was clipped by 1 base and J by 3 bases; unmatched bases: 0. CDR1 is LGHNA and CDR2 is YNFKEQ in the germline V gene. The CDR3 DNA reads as TGTGCCAGCAGCCAAGGCGGGGGGGAAGAGACCCAGTACTTC. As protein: CASSQGGGEETQYF.

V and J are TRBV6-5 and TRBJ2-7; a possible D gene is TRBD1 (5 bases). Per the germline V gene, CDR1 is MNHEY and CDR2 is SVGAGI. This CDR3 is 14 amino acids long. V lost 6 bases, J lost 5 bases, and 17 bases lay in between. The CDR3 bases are TGTGCCAGCAGGCCGACAGCCCTTGTCCACGAGCAGTACTTC. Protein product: CASRPTALVHEQYF.

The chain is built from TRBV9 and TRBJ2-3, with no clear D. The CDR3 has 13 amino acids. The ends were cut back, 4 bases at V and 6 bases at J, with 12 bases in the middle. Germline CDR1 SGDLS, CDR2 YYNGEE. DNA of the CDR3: TGTGCCAGCAGCAACAGACAAAGGGATACGCAGTATTTT. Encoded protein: CASSNRQRDTQYF.